The 13 T cell receptor beta chains given below trace back to one sample, sequenced in a study of cytotoxic CD8 clonotypes in ibrutinib-treated CLL (dated by TCRdb to the early 2020s). The sample's time point label is to be understood as: 12 months on ibrutinib. Receptor libraries were prepared by the immunoSEQ multiplex PCR assay. TCRdb holds this immuneACCESS table with in-frame rearrangements only. Some clones are missing; in checked studies, unresolved V genes explain under half, and the rest has no known cause. This sample is represented by approximately 140,000 clones; 80% to 95% of them were singletons. More than 10% of the sample is taken by the ten largest. Material: PBMCs, obtained after 12 months of ibrutinib treatment. The receptors stem from a human donor with chronic lymphocytic leukemia.

The rearrangement uses TRBV5-8 and TRBJ2-3; D not resolved. CDR1 is SGHTS and CDR2 is YDEGEE in the germline V gene. The CDR3 runs 16 residues. With 2 bases removed from V and 1 base from J, the gap between germline ends came to 14 bases. For the CDR3, the DNA is TGTGCCAGCAGCTTTGGGGTTACTTGGGGCACAGATACGCAGTATTTT. Encoded protein: CASSFGVTWGTDTQYF.

The chain links TRBV28 to TRBJ2-2, with D unresolved. CDR3 length: 14 residues. Trimming cost V 4 bases and J 5 bases, with 11 bases left between them. Looked up from germline, CDR1 is MDHEN and CDR2 is SYDVKM. The CDR3 here is CASSSWRWTGELFF. As DNA, the CDR3 is TGTGCCAGCAGTTCCTGGAGATGGACCGGGGAGCTGTTTTTT.

The V and J genes are TRBV4-2 and TRBJ2-1; TRBD2 matches at 9 bases. This CDR3 comprises 16 residues. Trimming removed 0 bases from V and 4 bases from J; junction bases left unmatched: 4. The germline CDR1 and CDR2 sequences are LGHNA and YNFKEQ. CDR3 loop: CASSQDLAGMYNEQFF. The CDR3 DNA is TGTGCCAGCAGCCAAGATCTAGCGGGAATGTACAATGAGCAGTTCTTC.

The CDR3 region has the DNA TGTGCCAGTAGCGACCCCTTCCGGACAGGGGGTCTTTCGGATAATGAAAAACTGTTTTTT. It is translated as CASSDPFRTGGLSDNEKLFF. V is TRBV19 and J is TRBJ1-4; TRBD1 matches at 10 bases. Germline values: CDR1 LNHDA, CDR2 SQIVND (reference sequence). V was pared by 6 bases and J by 4 bases, with 20 bases of the junction left unmatched. CDR3 size: 20 residues.

The rearrangement joins TRBV7-2 to TRBJ2-5; no definite D call. The CDR3 length is 15 residues. The germline V and J ends were trimmed by 8 bases and 2 bases, with 18 bases remaining between them. Germline-derived CDR1 and CDR2 are SGHTA and FQGNSA. As DNA, the CDR3 is TGTGCCAGCCCCCAAGAACCCGCGGTGCAAGAGACCCAGTACTTC. It specifies CASPQEPAVQETQYF. Full variable domain (rest looked up from reference TRBV7-2 and TRBJ2-5): GAGVSQSPSNKVTEKGKDVELRCDPISGHTALYWYRQSLGQGLEFLIYFQGNSAPDKSGLPSDRFSAERTGGSVSTLTIQRTQQEDSAVYLCASPQEPAVQETQYFGPGTRLLVL.

V is TRBV29-1 and J is TRBJ1-5; weak D call: TRBD1 (5 bases). V was trimmed by 5 bases and J by 0 bases, leaving 14 bases between them. Germline V gene data show CDR1 as SQVTM and CDR2 as ANQGSEA. The CDR3 has 15 residues. CDR3 loop: CSVILPRDSNQPQHF. The CDR3, as DNA: TGCAGCGTTATCCTTCCCAGGGATAGCAATCAGCCCCAGCATTTT. Variable domain in full (rest from reference TRBV29-1 and TRBJ1-5): SAVISQKPSRDICQRGTSLTIQCQVDSQVTMMFWYRQQPGQSLTLIATANQGSEATYESGFVIDKFPISRPNLTFSTLTVSNMSPEDSSIYLCSVILPRDSNQPQHFGDGTRLSIL.

The CDR3 sequence is CASSLGGLDGYTF. CDR3 nucleotides: TGTGCCAGCAGCTTAGGCGGATTAGATGGCTACACCTTC. The chain couples TRBV5-6 to TRBJ1-2; D is ambiguous. The CDR3 consists of 13 residues. Per germline, CDR1 SGHDT and CDR2 YYEEEE. Trimming pared 2 bases from V and 6 bases from J, leaving 11 bases between.

The chain combines TRBV10-3 with TRBJ2-3, with D tentatively TRBD2 (6 bases). CDR1 and CDR2 (germline): ENHRY, SYGVKD. This CDR3 spans 18 amino acids. V lost 0 bases to trimming and J lost 4 bases, with 20 bases between them. In DNA, the CDR3 is TGTGCCATCAGTGAGTCTGTCGGTCGATCGCGGGATCCAGATACGCAGTATTTT. Protein sequence: CAISESVGRSRDPDTQYF.

The rearrangement uses TRBV10-2 and TRBJ1-1, with D unclear. V was trimmed by 4 bases and J by 6 bases, leaving 27 bases between them. This CDR3 region has 18 residues. CDR1 and CDR2 (germline): WSHSY, SAAADI. The CDR3 sequence is CASSGDPWQVHNPAEAFF. CDR3 coding DNA: TGCGCCAGCAGTGGGGATCCATGGCAGGTTCATAATCCAGCTGAAGCTTTCTTT.

The gene calls are TRBV28 and TRBJ2-2; 11 bases are a match to TRBD2. The CDR3 length is 16 residues. Looked up from germline, CDR1 is MDHEN and CDR2 is SYDVKM. V lost 5 bases, J lost 0 bases, and 2 bases stayed unmatched. DNA of the CDR3: TGTGCCAGCAGTCCGGGACTAGCGGCGAACACCGGGGAGCTGTTTTTT. Its translation: CASSPGLAANTGELFF. The full variable domain, with the rest looked up from reference TRBV28 and TRBJ2-2, is DVKVTQSSRYLVKRTGEKVFLECVQDMDHENMFWYRQDPGLGLRLIYFSYDVKMKEKGDIPEGYSVSREKKERFSLILESASTNQTSMYLCASSPGLAANTGELFFGEGSRLTVL.

This sequence joins TRBV11-3 and TRBJ2-7, with D unclear. This CDR3 region has 13 residues. V gave up 1 base and J gave up 6 bases, with 10 bases separating them. Per the germline V gene, CDR1 is SGHNT and CDR2 is YENEEA. The CDR3 reads CASSLGQAGEQYF. CDR3 in DNA: TGTGCCAGCAGCTTAGGGCAGGCCGGCGAGCAGTACTTC.

This chain connects TRBV27 to TRBJ1-1; no clear D. The CDR3 length is 13 residues. Trimming cost V 3 bases and J 5 bases, with 10 bases left between them. The V gene's germline CDR1 is MNHEY and CDR2 SMNVEV (reference sequence). This CDR3 is CASSFADTTEAFF. The CDR3 nucleotides are TGTGCCAGCAGTTTCGCGGATACGACTGAAGCTTTCTTT.

The chain recombines TRBV7-2 with TRBJ2-4, with 9 bases aligning to TRBD2. Losses at the gene ends were 1 base for V and 1 base for J; bases not matched to a gene: 2. Germline V lookup: CDR1 SGHTA, CDR2 FQGNSA. The length of the CDR3 is 16 residues. CDR3 bases: TGTGCCAGCAGCTTAGTAGCGGGAGTTGCCAAAAACATTCAGTACTTC. Amino acids: CASSLVAGVAKNIQYF.